This entry is about one T cell receptor beta chain. This entry belongs to a study of T cells in Graves' hyperthyroidism and ophthalmopathy. The length of the CDR3 is 16 residues. V lost 6 bases and J lost 1; bases outside the gene matches: 5. Germline CDR1 LNHDA, CDR2 SQIVND (reference sequence). The PBMCs had their origin in around 10 ml of fresh peripheral blood. TCR beta CDR3 sequences were amplified from RNA transcripts. The HTBI set primed first-round TCR CDR3 RT-PCR. TCRdb re-called the multiplex PCR reads through MiXCR, storing one row per CDR3 protein. The sample holds a few hundred thousand distinct CDR3 sequences, approximately 15% seen once.

This TCR came from a woman aged 25 to 39 with Graves' hyperthyroidism. The chain employs TRBV19 and TRBJ2-2; the match to TRBD2 covers 10 bases. The specimen sequenced was blood. CDR3 sequence: CASSIPSGRNTGELFF. CDR3 bases: TGTGCCAGTAGCATCCCTAGCGGGAGGAACACCGGGGAGCTGTTTTTT.